This paragraph reports one T cell receptor (beta chain). Clones were read by immunoSEQ multiplex PCR, and TCRdb kept only the in-frame ones, dropping some. The table includes 250,000 to 350,000 clones, 88% detected once. The germline V and J ends were trimmed by 4 bases and 2 bases, with 9 bases remaining between them. The CDR3 runs to 13 residues. The germline gives CDR1 SGHRS, CDR2 YFSETQ. Participants were placed into cohorts based on the clinical history they reported. This record belongs to a study of blood T cell repertoires in COVID-19. In the study overall: Two negative PCRs, clearance, or symptom resolution were required of recovered Cohort 3 donors. Samples representing acute and convalescent COVID-19 were sourced from the United States, Italy and Spain.

Material: PBMCs or T cells enriched from blood (not recorded which). The sequence was obtained from a woman aged 55-75 years in a cohort exposed to, infected with or recovered from COVID-19 (not recorded which). The V call is TRBV5-1, the J call TRBJ2-5, with a possible D match to TRBD2 (5 bases). The chain's CDR3 is CASSIGLQETQYF. The CDR3 DNA is TGCGCCAGCAGCATCGGACTTCAAGAGACCCAGTACTTC.